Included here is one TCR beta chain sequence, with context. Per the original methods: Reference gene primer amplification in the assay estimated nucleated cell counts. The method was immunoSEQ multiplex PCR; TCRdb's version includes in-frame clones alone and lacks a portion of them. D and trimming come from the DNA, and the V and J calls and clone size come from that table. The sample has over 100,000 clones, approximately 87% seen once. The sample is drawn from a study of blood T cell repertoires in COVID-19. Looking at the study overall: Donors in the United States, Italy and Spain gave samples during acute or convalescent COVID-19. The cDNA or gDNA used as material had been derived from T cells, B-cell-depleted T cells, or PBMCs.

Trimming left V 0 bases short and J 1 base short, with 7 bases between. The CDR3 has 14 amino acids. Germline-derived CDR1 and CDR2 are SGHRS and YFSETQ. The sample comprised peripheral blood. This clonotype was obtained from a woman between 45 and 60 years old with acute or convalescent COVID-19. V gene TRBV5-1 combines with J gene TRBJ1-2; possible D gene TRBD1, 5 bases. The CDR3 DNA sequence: TGCGCCAGCAGCTTGGGACAGTTTAACTATGGCTACACCTTC. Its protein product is CASSLGQFNYGYTF.